This T cell receptor beta chain originates from a study of CD8+CD57+ T cells in acquired aplastic anemia. The overall study: Isolated CD4+ and CD8+ cells, once sorted, yielded DNA averaging about 3.2 ug. CD4+ cell libraries from healthy donors averaged about 10.8 million reads. Study results and caveats: The study identified roughly 29 CD8+ CDR3 sequences shared by patients and controls. Patients and controls had CD8+ Simpson's diversity values that were not significantly distinct.

Ten or more counts support this clonotype. No antigen is known for it. The template used for profiling TCR beta VDJ and CDR3 was genomic DNA. TCRdb ran MiXCR on the reads and lists one entry per CDR3 protein. The sample lists 120,000 or so distinct CDR3 sequences, around 50% occurring once. With V trimmed by 3 bases and J by 0 bases, 4 bases remained unmatched. This CDR3 has 15 amino acids. Germline V CDR1 and CDR2: DFQATT, SNEGSKA (reference sequence). This rearrangement joins TRBV20-1 to TRBJ2-1; 8 bases agree with TRBD1. This receptor was taken from a human donor in good health, serving as a control. Sequenced input: sorted CD4+, CD8+, or CD8+CD57+ T cells (not recorded which) from PBMCs. CDR3 residues: CSASPGQGSYNEQFF. The CDR3, as DNA: TGCAGTGCTAGCCCTGGACAGGGCTCCTACAATGAGCAGTTCTTC.